A selection of T cell receptor beta chains follows, all from one sample in a study of blood T cell repertoires in COVID-19. Repertoires were generated with immunoSEQ multiplex PCR, while TCRdb's copy carries only in-frame clones and drops some. The sample holds 190,000 or so clones, 85% seen once. The source material was PBMCs or T cells enriched from blood (not recorded which). The receptors stem from a man aged 40-49 years who had recovered from COVID-19. CDR3s include the opening cysteine and the closing phenylalanine or tryptophan. The order of the fields is clone size, J gene, D gene, V gene, CDR3 DNA, CDR3 protein. D genes are given only for firm matches. Clone size is shown for a subset of rows, as once, few, many or a class of expanded clone.

clone_size: .
j_call: TRBJ2-6
d_call: .
v_call: TRBV7-3
cdr3_nt: TGTGCCAGCAGCCCGGGTGGGGCCAACGTCCTGACTTTC
cdr3_aa: CASSPGGANVLTF

clone_size: .
j_call: TRBJ2-7
d_call: .
v_call: TRBV6-5
cdr3_nt: TGTGCCAGCAGTTACCCAGGGTCCTACGAGCAGTACTTC
cdr3_aa: CASSYPGSYEQYF

clone_size: few
j_call: TRBJ1-5
d_call: .
v_call: TRBV6-6
cdr3_nt: TGTGCCAGCAGTCGAAGGGTGACAGATAGCAATCAGCCCCAGCATTTT
cdr3_aa: CASSRRVTDSNQPQHF

clone_size: .
j_call: TRBJ2-3
d_call: .
v_call: TRBV11-3
cdr3_nt: TGTGCCAGCAGCTACGCCCGTTGGAGAACTAAACTCACAGATACGCAGTATTTT
cdr3_aa: CASSYARWRTKLTDTQYF

clone_size: .
j_call: TRBJ1-4
d_call: .
v_call: TRBV20-1
cdr3_nt: TGCAGTGCTACCAAGCGTCAAAAACTGTTTTTT
cdr3_aa: CSATKRQKLFF

clone_size: .
j_call: TRBJ1-5
d_call: TRBD1
v_call: TRBV7-9
cdr3_nt: TGTGCCAGCAGCCTGACAGGGGATCAGCCCCAGCATTTT
cdr3_aa: CASSLTGDQPQHF

clone_size: .
j_call: TRBJ1-1
d_call: .
v_call: TRBV7-9
cdr3_nt: TGTGCCAGCACCCTCACGGGAGAGAGTGAAGCTTTCTTT
cdr3_aa: CASTLTGESEAFF

clone_size: .
j_call: TRBJ2-7
d_call: TRBD1
v_call: TRBV6-5
cdr3_nt: TGTGCCAGCAGTCGCAGGGGGAACTACGAGCAGTACTTC
cdr3_aa: CASSRRGNYEQYF

clone_size: .
j_call: TRBJ1-1
d_call: .
v_call: TRBV11-3
cdr3_nt: TGTGCCAGCAGCTTAGGGGGGGGTTACACTGAAGCTTTCTTT
cdr3_aa: CASSLGGGYTEAFF

clone_size: few
j_call: TRBJ2-1
d_call: TRBD2
v_call: TRBV3-1/TRBV3-2
cdr3_nt: TGTGCCAGCAGCCAAGATCACGTGAGGGGACTAAAGGCGAATGAGCAGTTCTTC
cdr3_aa: CASSQDHVRGLKANEQFF

clone_size: .
j_call: TRBJ2-5
d_call: TRBD2
v_call: TRBV7-8
cdr3_nt: TGTGCCAGCAGCTCACTAGCGGGACTAGAGACCCAGTACTTC
cdr3_aa: CASSSLAGLETQYF

clone_size: .
j_call: TRBJ1-2
d_call: .
v_call: TRBV19
cdr3_nt: TGTGCCAGTAGCCGGGAACTCTATGGCTACACCTTC
cdr3_aa: CASSRELYGYTF

clone_size: .
j_call: TRBJ2-5
d_call: .
v_call: TRBV29-1
cdr3_nt: TGCAGCGCCGGAGGTCAAGAGACCCAGTACTTC
cdr3_aa: CSAGGQETQYF

clone_size: .
j_call: TRBJ1-2
d_call: .
v_call: TRBV2
cdr3_nt: TGTGCCAGCACCGGGGTTAGCTATGGCTACACCTTC
cdr3_aa: CASTGVSYGYTF

clone_size: .
j_call: TRBJ1-2
d_call: TRBD1
v_call: TRBV30
cdr3_nt: TGTGCCTGGAGTTGGGACAGGGCCACCTATGGCTACACCTTC
cdr3_aa: CAWSWDRATYGYTF

clone_size: .
j_call: TRBJ2-1
d_call: TRBD2
v_call: TRBV19
cdr3_nt: TGTGCCAGGGGGACTAGCGGGAGGGCCAGGTCCTACAATGAGCAGTTCTTC
cdr3_aa: CARGTSGRARSYNEQFF

clone_size: .
j_call: TRBJ1-5
d_call: .
v_call: TRBV6-2/TRBV6-3
cdr3_nt: TGTGCCAGCAGCACGCCGAGGGGCAATCAGCCCCAGCATTTT
cdr3_aa: CASSTPRGNQPQHF

clone_size: .
j_call: TRBJ1-3
d_call: .
v_call: TRBV13
cdr3_nt: TGTGCCAGCAGCGCCCAGATCGGACAGACTCGCTCTGGAAACACCATATATTTT
cdr3_aa: CASSAQIGQTRSGNTIYF

clone_size: .
j_call: TRBJ1-1
d_call: .
v_call: TRBV7-2
cdr3_nt: TGTGCCAGCAGTCAGATGGGGAGGGGGACTGAAGCTTTCTTT
cdr3_aa: CASSQMGRGTEAFF

clone_size: .
j_call: TRBJ2-1
d_call: TRBD2
v_call: TRBV11-3
cdr3_nt: TGTGCCAGCAGCCAAACCCTTCCTACTAGCGGGAGGGCCGGGTCCCATGAGCAGTTCTTC
cdr3_aa: CASSQTLPTSGRAGSHEQFF

clone_size: .
j_call: TRBJ2-6
d_call: .
v_call: TRBV4-1
cdr3_nt: TGCGCCAGCAGGACCAGGGTGACTGGGGCCAACGTCCTGACTTTC
cdr3_aa: CASRTRVTGANVLTF

clone_size: .
j_call: TRBJ2-7
d_call: .
v_call: TRBV7-9
cdr3_nt: TGTGCCAGCAGCATCGACGAGGGCTGGGTGTACGAGCAGTACTTC
cdr3_aa: CASSIDEGWVYEQYF

clone_size: .
j_call: TRBJ1-4
d_call: .
v_call: TRBV4-2
cdr3_nt: TGTGCCAGCAGCCAACCCAGTACGTGGACAGTTGCAACTAATGAAAAACTGTTTTTT
cdr3_aa: CASSQPSTWTVATNEKLFF

clone_size: .
j_call: TRBJ1-5
d_call: .
v_call: TRBV7-9
cdr3_nt: TGTGCCAGCAGCCTCGACAGGCTATCTAGCAATCAGCCCCAGCATTTT
cdr3_aa: CASSLDRLSSNQPQHF

clone_size: .
j_call: TRBJ1-5
d_call: .
v_call: TRBV3-1/TRBV3-2
cdr3_nt: TGTGCCAGCAGGCAAGGTCTTGAGAACAATCAGCCCCAGCATTTT
cdr3_aa: CASRQGLENNQPQHF

clone_size: .
j_call: TRBJ2-1
d_call: TRBD2
v_call: TRBV7-8
cdr3_nt: TGTGCCAGCAGCTTTAGCGGGAGCTCCTACAATGAGCAGTTCTTC
cdr3_aa: CASSFSGSSYNEQFF

clone_size: .
j_call: TRBJ2-1
d_call: TRBD1
v_call: TRBV27
cdr3_nt: TGTGCCAGCAGTTTATTGACAGGGGCATTCTCCTACAATGAGCAGTTCTTC
cdr3_aa: CASSLLTGAFSYNEQFF

clone_size: .
j_call: TRBJ1-3
d_call: TRBD1
v_call: TRBV7-2
cdr3_nt: TGTGCCAGCAGCTTGAGGGGGCCTGTTCCTGGAAACACCATATATTTT
cdr3_aa: CASSLRGPVPGNTIYF

clone_size: .
j_call: TRBJ1-2
d_call: TRBD1
v_call: TRBV6-5
cdr3_nt: TGTGCCAGCAGTTATTGGGGACAGGCGGGAGGCTACACCTTC
cdr3_aa: CASSYWGQAGGYTF

clone_size: .
j_call: TRBJ1-1
d_call: TRBD1
v_call: TRBV3-1/TRBV3-2
cdr3_nt: TGTGCCAGCAGCCGGACAGGGGGCGGCACTGAAGCTTTCTTT
cdr3_aa: CASSRTGGGTEAFF

clone_size: .
j_call: TRBJ1-1
d_call: .
v_call: TRBV5-1
cdr3_nt: TGCGCCAGCAAGAAGGGGGACGGGGGGTCCGAAGCTTTCTTT
cdr3_aa: CASKKGDGGSEAFF

clone_size: .
j_call: TRBJ1-2
d_call: .
v_call: TRBV9
cdr3_nt: TGTGCCAGCACCCTGACAGGCACCCACTATGGCTACACCTTC
cdr3_aa: CASTLTGTHYGYTF

clone_size: .
j_call: TRBJ1-5
d_call: TRBD1
v_call: TRBV28
cdr3_nt: TGTGCCAGCAGGAAATCAGGGGGAAGAAGCAATCAGCCCCAGCATTTT
cdr3_aa: CASRKSGGRSNQPQHF